This T cell receptor (beta chain) is drawn from a study of cytomegalovirus exposure and HLA in healthy donors. Looking at the study overall: Early released data comprised tens of millions of unique TCRs from HLA-typed donors. General study findings and limits: Confirmation was obtained in vitro that a few CMV-associated chains are specific for CMV antigens. Based on reports, TCR beta sequences accurately predicted HLA-A and HLA-B alleles for most subjects. About 87% or about 30% of the time was how often most TCR beta V segments were productive, according to an earlier analysis.

For this clone: The antigen is unknown.

The PCR ran on 60 Vbeta and 13 Jbeta primers. Sequencing was performed with immunoSEQ multiplex PCR; in TCRdb, only in-frame clones are kept and a portion is missing. The data contain 55,000 to 70,000 clones, just over 85% of them singletons. Germline V lookup: CDR1 MNHEY, CDR2 SVGAGI. Trimming pared 4 bases from V and 2 bases from J, leaving 15 bases between. CDR3 size: 15 residues. This chain connects TRBV6-5 to TRBJ2-7; D possibly corresponds to TRBD1 (6 bases). This clonotype originated in a woman in her twenties or thirties in good health and CMV-seronegative. The specimen was PBMCs. The CDR3 region is CASSLAQQGTYEQYF. CDR3 nucleotide sequence: TGTGCCAGCAGTTTGGCCCAGCAGGGGACCTACGAGCAGTACTTC.